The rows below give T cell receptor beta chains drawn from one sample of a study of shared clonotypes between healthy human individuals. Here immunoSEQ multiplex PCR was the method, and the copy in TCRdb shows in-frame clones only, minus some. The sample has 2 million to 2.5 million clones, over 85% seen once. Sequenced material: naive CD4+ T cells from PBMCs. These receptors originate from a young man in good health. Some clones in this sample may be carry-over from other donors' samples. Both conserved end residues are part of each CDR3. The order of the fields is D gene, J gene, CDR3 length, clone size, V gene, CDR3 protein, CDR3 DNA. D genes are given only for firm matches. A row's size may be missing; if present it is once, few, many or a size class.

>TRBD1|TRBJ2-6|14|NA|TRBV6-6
CASSGGTGANVLTF
TGTGCCAGCTCAGGGGGCACTGGGGCCAACGTCCTGACTTTC
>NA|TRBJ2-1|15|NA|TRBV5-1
CASSLASTRAGEQFF
TGCGCCAGCAGCTTGGCGTCTACCCGGGCCGGTGAGCAGTTCTTC
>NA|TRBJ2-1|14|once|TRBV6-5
CASRPGLAYNEQFF
TGTGCCAGCAGGCCGGGACTGGCTTACAATGAGCAGTTCTTC
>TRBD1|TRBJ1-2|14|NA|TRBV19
CASTEGQRGNGYTF
TGTGCCAGTACCGAGGGACAGAGGGGGAATGGCTACACCTTC
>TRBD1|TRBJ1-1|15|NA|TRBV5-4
CASSGRDSLNTEAFF
TGTGCCAGCAGCGGAAGGGACAGCTTGAACACTGAAGCTTTCTTT
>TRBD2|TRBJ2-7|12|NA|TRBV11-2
CASTRVGGEQYF
TGTGCCAGCACCCGTGTGGGGGGGGAGCAGTACTTC
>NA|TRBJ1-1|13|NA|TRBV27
CASSSQGEAEAFF
TGTGCCAGCAGTTCGCAAGGGGAGGCTGAAGCTTTCTTT
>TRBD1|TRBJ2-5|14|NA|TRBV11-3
CASSLGGQGETQYF
TGTGCCAGCAGCTTAGGGGGACAGGGCGAGACCCAGTACTTC
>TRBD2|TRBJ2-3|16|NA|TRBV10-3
CAISELDTSGSDAQYF
TGTGCCATCAGTGAGCTAGATACTAGCGGGAGTGATGCGCAGTATTTT
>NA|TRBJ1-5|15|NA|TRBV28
CASSGGRESNQPQHF
TGTGCCAGCAGTGGAGGCCGGGAGAGCAATCAGCCCCAGCATTTT
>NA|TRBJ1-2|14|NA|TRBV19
CASTRTAKNYGYTF
TGTGCCAGTACCCGGACAGCAAAAAACTATGGCTACACCTTC
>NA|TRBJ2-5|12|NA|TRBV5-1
CASSMTGVGQYF
TGCGCCAGCAGCATGACGGGAGTGGGCCAGTACTTC
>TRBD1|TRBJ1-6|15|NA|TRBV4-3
CASSLAGTGESPLHF
TGCGCCAGCAGCCTAGCCGGGACAGGGGAATCACCCCTCCACTTT
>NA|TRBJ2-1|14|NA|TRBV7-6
CASSLLSLGNEQFF
TGTGCCAGCAGCTTACTTTCGTTGGGCAATGAGCAGTTCTTC
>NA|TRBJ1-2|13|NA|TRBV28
CASKQGQPYGYTF
TGTGCCAGCAAACAGGGCCAGCCCTATGGCTACACCTTC
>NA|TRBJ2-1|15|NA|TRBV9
CASSVDQGGYNEQFF
TGTGCCAGCAGCGTAGATCAGGGGGGATACAATGAGCAGTTCTTC
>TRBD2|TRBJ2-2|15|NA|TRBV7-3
CASRPGTSGTGELFF
TGTGCCAGCCGCCCCGGGACTAGCGGTACCGGGGAGCTGTTTTTT
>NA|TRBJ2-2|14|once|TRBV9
CASSVMQGAGELFF
TGTGCCAGCAGCGTGATGCAGGGCGCCGGGGAGCTGTTTTTT
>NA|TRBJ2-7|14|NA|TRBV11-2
CASSRRRDSYEQYF
TGTGCCAGCAGCCGTAGACGGGATTCCTACGAGCAGTACTTC
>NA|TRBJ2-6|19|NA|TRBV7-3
CASSLRAGIVSSGANVLTF
TGTGCCAGCAGCTTAAGGGCAGGAATCGTTAGCTCTGGGGCCAACGTCCTGACTTTC
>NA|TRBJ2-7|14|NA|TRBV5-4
CASSSGTRGYEQYF
TGTGCCAGCAGCTCCGGGACCAGGGGCTACGAGCAGTACTTC
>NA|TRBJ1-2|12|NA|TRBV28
CASSRVSYGYTF
TGTGCCAGCAGTCGTGTTTCTTATGGCTACACCTTC
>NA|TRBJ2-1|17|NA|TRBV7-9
CASSSTQTTSSYNEQFF
TGTGCCAGCAGCAGCACACAGACGACGAGCTCCTACAATGAGCAGTTCTTC
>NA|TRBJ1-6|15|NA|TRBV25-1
CASSESGHDNSPLHF
TGTGCCAGCAGTGAATCCGGACATGATAATTCACCCCTCCACTTT
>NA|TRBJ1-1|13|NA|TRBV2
CASGGQGTTEAFF
TGTGCCAGCGGGGGGCAGGGTACCACTGAAGCTTTCTTT
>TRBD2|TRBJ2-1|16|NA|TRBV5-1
CASSGLAGGAYNEQFF
TGCGCCAGCAGCGGACTAGCGGGAGGGGCCTACAATGAGCAGTTCTTC
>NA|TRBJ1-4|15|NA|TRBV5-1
CASRSEAGSNEKLFF
TGCGCCAGCAGATCCGAGGCAGGTTCGAATGAAAAACTGTTTTTT
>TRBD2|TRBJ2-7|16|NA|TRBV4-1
CASSQGGTSPHYEQYF
TGCGCCAGCAGCCAAGGCGGGACTAGCCCCCACTACGAGCAGTACTTC
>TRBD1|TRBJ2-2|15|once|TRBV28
CAIKTGTANTGELFF
TGTGCCATCAAGACCGGGACAGCGAACACCGGGGAGCTGTTTTTT
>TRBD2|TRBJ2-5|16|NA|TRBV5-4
CASSLAGSGRSETQYF
TGTGCCAGCAGCTTGGCTGGGAGCGGGAGATCGGAGACCCAGTACTTC
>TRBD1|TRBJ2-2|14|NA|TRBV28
CASRTTGKTGELFF
TGTGCCAGCAGGACGACAGGGAAGACCGGGGAGCTGTTTTTT
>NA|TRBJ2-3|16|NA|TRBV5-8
CASSRGILGGTDTQYF
TGTGCCAGCAGCCGGGGGATTTTGGGCGGAACAGATACGCAGTATTTT
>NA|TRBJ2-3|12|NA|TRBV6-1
CASSETADTQYF
TGTGCCAGCAGTGAAACCGCAGATACGCAGTATTTT
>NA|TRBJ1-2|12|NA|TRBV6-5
CASSYRGGGYTF
TGTGCCAGCAGTTACAGGGGCGGCGGCTACACCTTC
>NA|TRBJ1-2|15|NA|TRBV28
CASSNELTSGYGYTF
TGTGCCAGCAGCAATGAGTTGACATCCGGATATGGCTACACCTTC
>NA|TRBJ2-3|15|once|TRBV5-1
CASSLRSSGVDTQYF
TGCGCCAGCAGCTTGAGGTCTAGTGGAGTAGATACGCAGTATTTT
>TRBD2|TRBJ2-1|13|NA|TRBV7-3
CASSLLASGEQFF
TGTGCCAGCAGCTTATTGGCTAGCGGAGAGCAGTTCTTC
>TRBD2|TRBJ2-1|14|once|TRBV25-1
CASSGGRAYNEQFF
TGTGCCAGCAGCGGCGGGAGAGCTTACAATGAGCAGTTCTTC
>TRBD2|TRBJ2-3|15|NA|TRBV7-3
CASSLGLAGVDTQYF
TGTGCCAGCAGTCTGGGGCTAGCGGGAGTGGATACGCAGTATTTT
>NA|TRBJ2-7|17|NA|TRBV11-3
CASSLGSGDAGFYEQYF
TGTGCCAGCAGCTTAGGATCTGGGGACGCTGGTTTCTACGAGCAGTACTTC
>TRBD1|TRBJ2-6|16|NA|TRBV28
CASSFQGAPGANVLTF
TGTGCCAGCAGTTTTCAGGGGGCCCCCGGGGCCAACGTCCTGACTTTC